This T cell receptor beta chain stems from a study of shared clonotypes between healthy human individuals. Selected positively for CCR7 and CD45RO-negative, naive CD8 cells excluded terminally differentiated effector memory CD45RA+ cells. Study observations and caveats: Clonotypes shared by all four donors outscored non-shared clonotypes in generation probability.

J gave up 5 bases and V 3 bases, and 1 base lay outside the gene matches. This CDR3 region has 14 residues. Germline V gene lookup returns CDR1 SEHNR and CDR2 FQNEAQ (reference sequence). In the case of this clone: Its antigen is still unknown.

Assay: immunoSEQ multiplex PCR; the TCRdb copy retains only in-frame clones and omits some. Among almost 700,000 clones, approximately 90% were seen once, and the ten largest hold roughly 22%. J is TRBJ2-2 and V is TRBV7-9, with 9 bases fitting TRBD2. The source material was naive CD8+ T cells sorted from blood. This clonotype was sampled from a man aged 30 to 39 in good health. The CDR3 region is CASSFLAGTGELFF. DNA for the CDR3: TGTGCCAGCAGCTTTCTAGCGGGGACCGGGGAGCTGTTTTTT. The full variable domain, in which reference TRBV7-9 and TRBJ2-2 provide the parts outside the CDR3, is DTGVSQNPRHKITKRGQNVTFRCDPISEHNRLYWYRQTLGQGPEFLTYFQNEAQLEKSRLLSDRFSAERPKGSFSTLEIQRTEQGDSAMYLCASSFLAGTGELFFGEGSRLTVL.